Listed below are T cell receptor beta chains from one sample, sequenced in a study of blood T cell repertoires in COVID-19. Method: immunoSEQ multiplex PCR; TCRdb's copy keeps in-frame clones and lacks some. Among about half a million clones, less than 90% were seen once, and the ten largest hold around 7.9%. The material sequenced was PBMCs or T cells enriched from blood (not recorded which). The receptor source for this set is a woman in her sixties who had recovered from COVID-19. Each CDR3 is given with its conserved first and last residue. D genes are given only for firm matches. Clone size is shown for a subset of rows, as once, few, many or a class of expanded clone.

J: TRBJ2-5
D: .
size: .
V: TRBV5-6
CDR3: CASTRGGTWSETQYF
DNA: TGTGCCAGCACCCGAGGAGGGACCTGGAGCGAGACCCAGTACTTC

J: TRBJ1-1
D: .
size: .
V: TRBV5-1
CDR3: CASSYGGNTEAFF
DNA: TGCGCCAGCAGCTACGGGGGGAACACTGAAGCTTTCTTT

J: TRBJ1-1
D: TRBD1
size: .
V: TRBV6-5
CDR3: CASSPTGRNTEAFF
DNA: TGTGCCAGCAGCCCGACAGGGAGGAACACTGAAGCTTTCTTT

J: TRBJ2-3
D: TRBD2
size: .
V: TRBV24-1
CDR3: CATSDLRFGGTNTQYF
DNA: TGTGCCACCAGTGATTTGAGATTCGGGGGGACGAATACGCAGTATTTT

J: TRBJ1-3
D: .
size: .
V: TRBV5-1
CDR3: CASSLELSSGNTIYF
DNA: TGCGCCAGCAGCTTGGAATTGAGCTCTGGAAACACCATATATTTT

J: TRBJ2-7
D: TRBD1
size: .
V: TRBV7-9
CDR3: CASSHPGRGPYEQYF
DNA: TGTGCCAGCAGCCACCCAGGAAGGGGGCCCTACGAGCAGTACTTC

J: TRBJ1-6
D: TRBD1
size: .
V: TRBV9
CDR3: CASSMGQRNSPLHF
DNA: TGTGCCAGCAGCATGGGACAGAGAAATTCACCCCTCCACTTT

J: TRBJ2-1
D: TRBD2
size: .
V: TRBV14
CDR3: CASSLLGTSQWEQFF
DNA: TGTGCCAGCAGCCTTCTCGGGACTAGTCAATGGGAGCAGTTCTTC

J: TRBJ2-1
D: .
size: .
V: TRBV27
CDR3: CASSTGMGEQFF
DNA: TGTGCCAGCAGCACAGGGATGGGGGAGCAGTTCTTC

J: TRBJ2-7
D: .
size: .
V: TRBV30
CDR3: CAWSSGPSSYEQYF
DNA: TGTGCCTGGAGTTCAGGGCCGTCCTCCTACGAGCAGTACTTC

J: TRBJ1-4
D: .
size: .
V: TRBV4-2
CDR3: CASSQGRGLEEKLFF
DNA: TGTGCCAGCAGCCAAGGAAGGGGATTGGAAGAAAAACTGTTTTTT

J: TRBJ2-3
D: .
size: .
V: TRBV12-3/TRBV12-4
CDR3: CASSFNTDTQYF
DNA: TGTGCCAGCAGTTTTAACACAGATACGCAGTATTTT

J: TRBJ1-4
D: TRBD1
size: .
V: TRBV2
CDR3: CASSGWDREASF
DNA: TGTGCCAGCAGTGGTTGGGACAGGGAGGCCTCTTTT

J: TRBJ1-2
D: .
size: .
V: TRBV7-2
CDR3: CASSLLGSPRGYTF
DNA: TGTGCCAGCAGCTTATTGGGCAGCCCTCGGGGCTACACCTTC

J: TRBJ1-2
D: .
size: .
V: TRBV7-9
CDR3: CASSPGTSGYTF
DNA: TGTGCCAGCAGCCCTGGTACGAGTGGCTACACCTTC

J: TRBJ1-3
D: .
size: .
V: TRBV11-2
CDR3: CASSSGGWRNTIYF
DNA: TGTGCCAGCAGCTCTGGGGGCTGGAGAAACACCATATATTTT

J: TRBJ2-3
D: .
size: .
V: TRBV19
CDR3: CASSPFPSDTQYF
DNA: TGTGCCAGTAGTCCCTTCCCGTCAGATACGCAGTATTTT

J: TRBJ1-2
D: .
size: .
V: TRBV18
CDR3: CASSPVGAPNYGYTF
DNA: TGTGCCAGCTCACCGGTGGGGGCTCCTAACTATGGCTACACCTTC

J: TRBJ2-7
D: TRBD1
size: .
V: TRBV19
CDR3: CASSGTVTYDEQYF
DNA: TGTGCCAGTAGCGGGACAGTGACATACGACGAGCAGTACTTC

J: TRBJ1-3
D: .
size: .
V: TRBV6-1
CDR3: CASSELSGNTIYF
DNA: TGTGCCAGCAGTGAACTGTCTGGAAACACCATATATTTT

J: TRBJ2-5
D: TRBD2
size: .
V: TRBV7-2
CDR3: CASRLAGARRTQYF
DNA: TGTGCCAGCAGACTAGCGGGGGCCCGTCGGACCCAGTACTTC

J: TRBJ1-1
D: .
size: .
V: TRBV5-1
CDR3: CASSFWAGQGGTEAFF
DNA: TGCGCCAGCAGCTTTTGGGCGGGGCAGGGTGGAACTGAAGCTTTCTTT

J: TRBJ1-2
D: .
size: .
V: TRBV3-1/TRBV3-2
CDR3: CASSRTENYGYTF
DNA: TGTGCCAGCAGCCGTACAGAGAACTATGGCTACACCTTC

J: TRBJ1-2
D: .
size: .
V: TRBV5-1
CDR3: CASSLEGGPGGYTF
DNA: TGCGCCAGCAGCTTGGAAGGGGGACCGGGGGGCTACACCTTC

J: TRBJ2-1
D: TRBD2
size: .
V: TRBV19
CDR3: CASIRSSGGGNEQFF
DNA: TGTGCCAGTATTAGATCCAGCGGGGGTGGCAATGAGCAGTTCTTC

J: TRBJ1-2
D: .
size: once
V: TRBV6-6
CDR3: CASSYSGLDGGYTF
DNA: TGTGCCAGCAGTTACTCGGGGCTGGACGGTGGCTACACCTTC

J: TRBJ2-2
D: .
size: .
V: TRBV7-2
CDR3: CASSLEGRGTGELFF
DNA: TGTGCCAGCAGCTTAGAGGGCAGGGGTACCGGGGAGCTGTTTTTT

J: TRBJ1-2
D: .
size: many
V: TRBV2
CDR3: CASSEDSGNGYTF
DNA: TGTGCCAGCAGTGAGGATTCAGGGAATGGCTACACCTTC

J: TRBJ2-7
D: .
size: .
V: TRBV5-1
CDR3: CASSEGGASPYEQYF
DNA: TGCGCCAGCAGCGAGGGGGGGGCTAGTCCCTACGAGCAGTACTTC

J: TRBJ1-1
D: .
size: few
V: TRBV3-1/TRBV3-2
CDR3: CASSPSGTNTEAFF
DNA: TGTGCCAGCAGTCCTTCGGGGACTAACACTGAAGCTTTCTTT

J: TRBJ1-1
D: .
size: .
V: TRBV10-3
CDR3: CAISKAVGSEGGTEAFF
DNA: TGTGCCATCAGTAAGGCTGTGGGGTCGGAAGGGGGCACTGAAGCTTTCTTT

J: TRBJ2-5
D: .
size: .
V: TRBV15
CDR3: CATSRDPGGSETQYF
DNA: TGTGCCACCAGCAGAGATCCCGGAGGGTCAGAGACCCAGTACTTC

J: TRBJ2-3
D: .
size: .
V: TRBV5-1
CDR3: CASSFSSSTDTQYF
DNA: TGCGCCAGCAGCTTTAGCTCTAGCACAGATACGCAGTATTTT

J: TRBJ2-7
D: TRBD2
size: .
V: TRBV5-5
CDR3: CASSLSTAGAYEQYF
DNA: TGTGCCAGCAGCTTGTCAACAGCGGGGGCCTACGAGCAGTACTTC

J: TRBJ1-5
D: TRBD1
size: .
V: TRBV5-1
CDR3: CASSSTGGQAQPQHF
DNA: TGCGCCAGCAGCTCGACAGGGGGCCAGGCTCAGCCCCAGCATTTT

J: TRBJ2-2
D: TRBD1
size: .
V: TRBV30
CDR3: CAWSVRDRAGELFF
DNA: TGTGCCTGGAGTGTACGGGACAGGGCTGGGGAGCTGTTTTTT

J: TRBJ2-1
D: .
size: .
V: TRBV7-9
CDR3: CASSASGAVYNEQFF
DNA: TGTGCCAGCAGCGCCTCAGGGGCCGTTTACAATGAGCAGTTCTTC

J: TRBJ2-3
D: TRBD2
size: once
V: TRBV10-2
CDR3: CATLAGTQYF
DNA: TGCGCCACCCTAGCGGGGACGCAGTATTTT

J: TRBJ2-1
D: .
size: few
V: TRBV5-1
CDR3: CASSLGGDNEQFF
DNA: TGCGCCAGCAGCTTGGGAGGCGACAATGAGCAGTTCTTC

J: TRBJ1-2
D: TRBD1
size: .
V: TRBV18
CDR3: CASSPNTGGPANYGYTF
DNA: TGTGCCAGCTCACCAAACACAGGGGGCCCGGCTAACTATGGCTACACCTTC

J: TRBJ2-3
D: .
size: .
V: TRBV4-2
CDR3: CASSQGVGGRTDTQYF
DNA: TGTGCCAGCAGCCAAGGGGTCGGGGGACGCACAGATACGCAGTATTTT

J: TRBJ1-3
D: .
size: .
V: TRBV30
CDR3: CAWRPPGNGNTIYF
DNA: TGTGCCTGGAGGCCCCCAGGGAATGGAAACACCATATATTTT

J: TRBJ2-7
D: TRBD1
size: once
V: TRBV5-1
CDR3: CASSLEQGTLIEQYF
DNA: TGCGCCAGCAGCTTGGAACAGGGGACCCTCATCGAGCAGTACTTC

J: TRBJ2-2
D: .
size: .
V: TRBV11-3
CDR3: CASSMGQNTGELFF
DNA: TGTGCCAGCAGCATGGGACAGAACACCGGGGAGCTGTTTTTT

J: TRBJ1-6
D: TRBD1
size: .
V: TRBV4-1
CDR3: CASSTTGDSPLHF
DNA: TGCGCCAGCAGTACGACAGGGGATTCACCCCTCCACTTT

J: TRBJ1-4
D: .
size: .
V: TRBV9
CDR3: CASSPHQGFNEKLFF
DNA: TGTGCCAGCAGTCCCCACCAGGGGTTTAATGAAAAACTGTTTTTT

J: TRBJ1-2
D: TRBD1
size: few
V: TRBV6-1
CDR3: CASSELWGQGVYGYTF
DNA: TGTGCCAGCAGTGAACTCTGGGGTCAGGGGGTCTATGGCTACACCTTC

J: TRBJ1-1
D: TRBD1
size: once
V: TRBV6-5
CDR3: CAGRTGNTEAFF
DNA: TGTGCCGGAAGGACAGGAAACACTGAAGCTTTCTTT

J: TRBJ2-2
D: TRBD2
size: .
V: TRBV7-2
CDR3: CASSRTSGGASTGELFF
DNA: TGTGCCAGCAGCCGGACTAGCGGGGGGGCTAGCACCGGGGAGCTGTTTTTT